This T cell receptor beta chain originates from a study of T cell responses to AZD1222 COVID-19 vaccine. A word on this clone: The antigen remains unidentified.

Study-level points and caveats: The study found Spike-specific TCR breadth and depth rose after two AZD1222 doses. Spike-wide vaccine-associated CD4 TCRs dominated at 160-218 and 743-854.

With 0 bases clipped from V and 8 bases from J, the junction kept 6 bases outside the gene matches. This CDR3 region has 15 residues. CDR1 LNHNV and CDR2 YYDKDF come from the germline V gene (reference sequence). This table comes from immunoSEQ multiplex PCR, and its TCRdb copy is limited to in-frame clones, with some not included. Among roughly 96,000 clones, more than 75% were seen once, and the ten largest hold 2.8%. The J gene is TRBJ1-5, the V gene TRBV15; TRBD1 aligns across 8 bases. The specimen was peripheral blood, collected on day 0 of AZD1222 vaccination. This receptor was taken from an adult in good health. The CDR3 coding sequence is TGTGCCACCAGCAGAGAGACAGGGGTCGCTGAGCCCCAGCATTTT. Protein product: CATSRETGVAEPQHF.